Below, 5 T cell receptor beta chains from the same sample are listed, as sequenced in a study of response to subunit inactivated influenza vaccine. Via MiXCR, TCRdb re-called the RT-PCR reads, giving one row per CDR3 protein. The repertoire includes a few hundred thousand distinct CDR3 sequences, more than 9% of them detected once, and roughly 7.7% sits in the top ten. Here the sequenced sample was non-naive T cells sorted from PBMCs, taken 14 to 15 days before vaccination. Receptor source: a man in his forties or fifties who received an inactivated influenza vaccine.

This clonotype was recorded a few times. The gene calls are TRBV10-3 and TRBJ1-1; 9 bases match TRBD1. The V segment lost 6 bases and the J segment 2 bases; nucleotides outside the gene matches: 7. CDR1 ENHRY and CDR2 SYGVKD come from the germline V gene. The CDR3 has 15 residues. CDR3 bases: TGTGCCATCAGGGGGGACAGGGCCGTTAACACTGAAGCTTTCTTT. Amino acid sequence: CAIRGDRAVNTEAFF.

The chain's CDR3 is CASSQWQGNYGYTF. CDR3 DNA sequence: TGCGCCAGCAGCCAATGGCAGGGGAACTATGGCTACACCTTC. The V gene is TRBV4-1, the J gene TRBJ1-2, with a possible D match to TRBD1 (6 bases). The germline V gene has CDR1 MGHRA and CDR2 YSYEKL. V was shortened by 2 bases and J by 2 bases, with 9 bases between the two germline ends. This CDR3 contains 14 residues.

This clonotype has more than one count but fewer than ten. This chain links TRBV7-2 with TRBJ2-1; 13 bases fit TRBD2. Germline V CDR1 and CDR2: SGHTA, FQGNSA. The CDR3 runs to 17 residues. Trimming cost V 5 bases and J 6 bases; bases outside gene matches: 10. The CDR3 sequence: CASSVPGLAGISNEQFF. The CDR3 nucleotides read TGTGCCAGCAGCGTACCGGGACTAGCGGGAATTTCCAATGAGCAGTTCTTC. Drawing the rest from reference TRBV7-2 and TRBJ2-1, the complete variable domain is GAGVSQSPSNKVTEKGKDVELRCDPISGHTALYWYRQSLGQGLEFLIYFQGNSAPDKSGLPSDRFSAERTGGSVSTLTIQRTQQEDSAVYLCASSVPGLAGISNEQFFGPGTRLTVL.

The chain combines TRBV19 with TRBJ2-1, with a possible D match to TRBD2 (5 bases). The CDR3 length is 14 residues. V lost 5 bases, J lost 9 bases, and 17 bases lay in between. Looked up from germline, CDR1 is LNHDA and CDR2 is SQIVND (reference sequence). The CDR3 here is CASSPRGSPPEQFF. DNA of the CDR3: TGTGCCAGTAGTCCTCGGGGTAGCCCCCCTGAGCAGTTCTTC.

The chain recombines TRBV5-6 with TRBJ1-1; D unresolved. This CDR3 spans 12 amino acids. The germline V and J ends were trimmed by 4 bases and 7 bases, with 11 bases remaining between them. Germline assignment: CDR1 SGHDT and CDR2 YYEEEE. The CDR3 sequence: CASSPTRGEAFF. CDR3 bases: TGTGCCAGCAGCCCCACTCGGGGTGAAGCTTTCTTT.